This TCR beta chain was documented in a study of T cells in Graves' hyperthyroidism and ophthalmopathy. Any patient presenting with uncontrolled infection, other autoimmune disease, pregnancy or lactation was left out. Notes on the study in general: Classification by a 13 V-J model distinguished ophthalmopathy from stable hyperthyroidism. Most clonotypes expanded in thyroid above 0.001 were likewise present in blood.

This clonotype was seen only a few times. The antigen is not known. RNA transcripts gave rise to amplified TCR beta CDR3 regions. HTBI primers drove first-round RT-PCR of the TCR CDR3. MiXCR, applied by TCRdb to the multiplex PCR reads, yields one record per CDR3 protein. The sample yields hundreds of thousands of distinct CDR3 sequences, about 45% seen once. The sample comprised peripheral blood or thyroid tissue (not recorded which). The TCR sequence derives from an adult man with Graves' disease, either hyperthyroidism or ophthalmopathy (not recorded which).

Here the CDR3 reads CSARGVVGVEQYF. The CDR3 coding sequence is TGCAGTGCTAGAGGTGTGGTAGGGGTCGAGCAGTACTTC. This chain joins TRBV20-1 and TRBJ2-7, with a tentative D call TRBD1 (5 bases). Germline V gives CDR1 DFQATT, CDR2 SNEGSKA (reference sequence). The CDR3 is made up of 13 amino acids. With 1 base removed from V and 6 bases from J, the gap between germline ends came to 13 bases.